A single sample is the source of the 8 T cell receptor beta chains below, sequenced in a study of T cell changes during pregnancy in multiple sclerosis. Data came from immunoSEQ multiplex PCR; TCRdb stores just in-frame clones and leaves some out. The table includes tens of thousands of clones, 85% to 95% detected once. This material consisted of CD4+ T cells from peripheral blood mononuclear cells, taken in the second trimester of pregnancy. All receptors derive from a female donor with multiple sclerosis, enrolled in a pregnancy study.

In its sample, this clone was seen once. The chain uses TRBV7-2 and TRBJ2-7, with 11 bases fitting TRBD2. Germline V gene lookup returns CDR1 SGHTA and CDR2 FQGNSA. With 5 bases clipped from V and 0 bases from J, the junction kept 6 bases outside the gene matches. The CDR3 covers 16 residues. The CDR3 nucleotides read TGTGCCAGCAGCGCCGGCCTAGCGGGGGGCTCCTACGAGCAGTACTTC. This codes for CASSAGLAGGSYEQYF.

The count of this clone is one. The chain uses TRBV9 and TRBJ2-5; TRBD2 agrees at 7 bases. CDR1 and CDR2 (germline): SGDLS, YYNGEE. With V trimmed by 1 base and J by 5 bases, 2 bases remained unmatched. This CDR3 spans 13 amino acids. The CDR3 region is CASSVTGGETQYF. The CDR3 DNA follows: TGTGCCAGCAGCGTAACCGGGGGGGAGACCCAGTACTTC.

This clone was seen a single time. V gene TRBV7-9 combines with J gene TRBJ1-4, with D maybe TRBD1 (5 bases). The CDR3 runs 15 residues. CDR1 is SEHNR and CDR2 is FQNEAQ in the germline V gene (reference sequence). Trimming removed 3 bases from V and 8 bases from J, with 16 bases in between. This CDR3 reads CASSFQGADEEKLFF. The CDR3 region has the DNA TGTGCCAGCAGCTTTCAAGGGGCGGACGAAGAAAAACTGTTTTTT. Full variable domain (missing parts from reference TRBV7-9 and TRBJ1-4): DTGVSQNPRHKITKRGQNVTFRCDPISEHNRLYWYRQTLGQGPEFLTYFQNEAQLEKSRLLSDRFSAERPKGSFSTLEIQRTEQGDSAMYLCASSFQGADEEKLFFGSGTQLSVL.

This clone was counted a single time. This chain joins TRBV18 and TRBJ1-3, with unresolved D. Trimming removed 2 bases at V and 4 bases at J, with 12 bases between. The CDR3 runs to 15 residues. Germline CDR1 reads KGHSH; CDR2 reads LQKENI. The DNA for the CDR3 is TGTGCCAGCTCACCAGTGGCAGGATCGGGAAACACCATATATTTT. This gives the protein CASSPVAGSGNTIYF.

The V and J genes are TRBV18 and TRBJ1-5; weak D call: TRBD1 (5 bases). V lost 2 bases and J 7 bases, leaving 12 bases between the germline ends. Germline V CDR1 and CDR2: KGHSH, LQKENI. The CDR3 length is 14 residues. The CDR3 protein is CASSPGVGGQPQHF. The CDR3, as DNA: TGTGCCAGCTCACCAGGCGTGGGGGGACAGCCCCAGCATTTT. The entire variable domain, with the rest obtained from reference TRBV18 and TRBJ1-5, is as follows: NAGVMQNPRHLVRRRGQEARLRCSPMKGHSHVYWYRQLPEEGLKFMVYLQKENIIDESGMPKERFSAEFPKEGPSILRIQQVVRGDSAAYFCASSPGVGGQPQHFGDGTRLSIL.

The CDR3 loop reads CASSLVGAGGPEQYF. CDR3 sequence (DNA): TGCGCCAGCAGCTTGGTTGGGGCGGGGGGACCGGAGCAGTACTTC. This rearrangement joins TRBV5-1 to TRBJ2-7; 8 bases are a match to TRBD2. The V and J ends lost 0 bases and 7 bases, in that order; junction bases with no gene match: 9. The CDR3 loop spans 15 amino acids. Germline V gene lookup returns CDR1 SGHRS and CDR2 YFSETQ.

The chain recombines TRBV9 with TRBJ1-1; 9 nucleotides align to TRBD1. Trimming removed 4 bases from V and 8 bases from J; junction bases left unmatched: 9. There are 14 residues in the CDR3. Germline loops: CDR1 SGDLS, CDR2 YYNGEE. The CDR3 DNA follows: TGTGCCAGCAGCCTAGAGGGACAGGGTGGGGAAGCTTTCTTT. Translation gives CASSLEGQGGEAFF.

The V gene is TRBV6-5, the J gene TRBJ2-3, with a weak D call TRBD1 (6 bases). The germline V and J ends were trimmed by 5 bases and 3 bases, with 12 bases remaining between them. From germline, CDR1 is MNHEY and CDR2 SVGAGI. The CDR3 contains 14 residues. CDR3 DNA sequence: TGTGCCAGCAGTAGTTTACAGGGTACAGATACGCAGTATTTT. As protein: CASSSLQGTDTQYF.